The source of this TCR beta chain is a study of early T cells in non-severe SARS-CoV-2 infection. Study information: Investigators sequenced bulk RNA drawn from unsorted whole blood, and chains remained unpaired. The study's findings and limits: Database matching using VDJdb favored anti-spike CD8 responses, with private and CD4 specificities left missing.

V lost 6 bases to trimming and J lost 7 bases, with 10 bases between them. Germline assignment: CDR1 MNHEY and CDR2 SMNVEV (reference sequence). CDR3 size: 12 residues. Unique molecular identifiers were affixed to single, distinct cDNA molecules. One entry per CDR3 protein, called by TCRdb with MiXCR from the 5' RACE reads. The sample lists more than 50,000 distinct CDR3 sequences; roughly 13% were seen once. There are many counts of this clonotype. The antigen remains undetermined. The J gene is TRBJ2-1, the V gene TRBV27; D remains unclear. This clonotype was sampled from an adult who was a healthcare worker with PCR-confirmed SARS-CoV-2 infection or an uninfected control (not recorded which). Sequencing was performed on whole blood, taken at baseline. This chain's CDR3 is CASSPWKNEQFF. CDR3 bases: TGTGCCAGCAGCCCCTGGAAGAATGAGCAGTTCTTC.